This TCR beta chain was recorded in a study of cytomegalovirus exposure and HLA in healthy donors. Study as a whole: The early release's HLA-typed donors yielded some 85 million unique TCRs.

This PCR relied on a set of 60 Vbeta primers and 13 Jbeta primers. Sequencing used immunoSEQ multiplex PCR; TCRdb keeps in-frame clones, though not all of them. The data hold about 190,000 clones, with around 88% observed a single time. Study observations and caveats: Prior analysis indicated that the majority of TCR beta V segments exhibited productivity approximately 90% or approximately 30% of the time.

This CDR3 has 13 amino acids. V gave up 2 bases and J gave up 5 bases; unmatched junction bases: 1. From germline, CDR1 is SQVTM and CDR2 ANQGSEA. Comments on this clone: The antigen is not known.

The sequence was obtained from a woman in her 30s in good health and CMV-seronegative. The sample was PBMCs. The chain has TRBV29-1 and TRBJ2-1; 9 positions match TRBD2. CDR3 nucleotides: TGCAGCGTTGAACTAGCGGGGAACAATGAGCAGTTCTTC. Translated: CSVELAGNNEQFF.